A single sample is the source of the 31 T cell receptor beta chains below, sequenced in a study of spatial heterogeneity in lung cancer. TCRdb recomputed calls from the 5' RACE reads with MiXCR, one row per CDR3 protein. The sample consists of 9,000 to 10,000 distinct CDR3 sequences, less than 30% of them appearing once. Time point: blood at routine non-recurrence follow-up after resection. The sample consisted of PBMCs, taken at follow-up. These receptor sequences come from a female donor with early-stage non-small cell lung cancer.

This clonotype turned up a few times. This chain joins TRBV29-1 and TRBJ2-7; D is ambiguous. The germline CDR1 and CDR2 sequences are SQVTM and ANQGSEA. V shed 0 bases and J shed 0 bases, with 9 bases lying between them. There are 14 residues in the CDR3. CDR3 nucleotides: TGCAGCGTTGAAGATGGAAGCCTCTCCTACGAGCAGTACTTC. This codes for CSVEDGSLSYEQYF.

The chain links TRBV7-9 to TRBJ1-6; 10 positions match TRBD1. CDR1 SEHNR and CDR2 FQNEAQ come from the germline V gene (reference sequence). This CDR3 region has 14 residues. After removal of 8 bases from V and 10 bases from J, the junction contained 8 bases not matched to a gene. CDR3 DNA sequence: TGTGCCAGCGCGCGGGACAGGGGAATCTCACCCCTCCACTTT. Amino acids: CASARDRGISPLHF.

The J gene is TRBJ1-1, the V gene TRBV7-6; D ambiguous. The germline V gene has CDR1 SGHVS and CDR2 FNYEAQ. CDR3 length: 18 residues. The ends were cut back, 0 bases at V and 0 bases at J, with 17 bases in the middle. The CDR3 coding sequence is TGTGCCAGCAGCTTAGCCCCCCCCAGCCAGCGAATGAACACTGAAGCTTTCTTT. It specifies CASSLAPPSQRMNTEAFF.

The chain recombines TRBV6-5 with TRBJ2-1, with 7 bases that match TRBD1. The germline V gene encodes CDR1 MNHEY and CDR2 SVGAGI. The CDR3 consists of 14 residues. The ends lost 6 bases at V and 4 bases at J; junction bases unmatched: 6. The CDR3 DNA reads TGTGCCAGCAGGCCGGGACAGCCTTACAATGAGCAGTTCTTC. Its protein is CASRPGQPYNEQFF.

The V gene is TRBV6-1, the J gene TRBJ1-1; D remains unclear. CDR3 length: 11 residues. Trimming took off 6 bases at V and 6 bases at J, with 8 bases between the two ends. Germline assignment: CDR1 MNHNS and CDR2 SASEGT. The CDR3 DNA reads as TGTGCCAGCAGACTGCACGCTGAAGCTTTCTTT. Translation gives CASRLHAEAFF.

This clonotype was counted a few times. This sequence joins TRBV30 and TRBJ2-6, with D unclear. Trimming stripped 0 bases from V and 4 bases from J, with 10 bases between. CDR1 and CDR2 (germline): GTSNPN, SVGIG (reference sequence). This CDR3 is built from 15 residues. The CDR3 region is CAWSVNGAGANVLTF. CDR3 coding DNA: TGTGCCTGGAGTGTAAACGGAGCGGGGGCCAACGTCCTGACTTTC.

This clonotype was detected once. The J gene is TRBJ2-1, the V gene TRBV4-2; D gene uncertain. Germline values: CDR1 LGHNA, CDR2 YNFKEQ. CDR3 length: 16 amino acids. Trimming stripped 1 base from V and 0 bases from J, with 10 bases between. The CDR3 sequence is CASSQGGWSSYNEQFF. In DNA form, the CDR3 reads TGTGCCAGCAGCCAAGGTGGGTGGAGCTCCTACAATGAGCAGTTCTTC.

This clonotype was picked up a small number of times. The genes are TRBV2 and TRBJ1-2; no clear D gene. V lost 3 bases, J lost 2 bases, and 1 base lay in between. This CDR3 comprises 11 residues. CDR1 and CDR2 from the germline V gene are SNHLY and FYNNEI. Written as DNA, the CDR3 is TGTGCCAGCAGTGAGAACTATGGCTACACCTTC. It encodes CASSENYGYTF.

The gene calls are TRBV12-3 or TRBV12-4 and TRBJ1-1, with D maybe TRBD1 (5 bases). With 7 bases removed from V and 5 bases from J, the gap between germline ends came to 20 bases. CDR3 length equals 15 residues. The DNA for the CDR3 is TGTGCCAGCATCCTACATGAGGGGAGACAAACTGAAGCTTTCTTT. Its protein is CASILHEGRQTEAFF.

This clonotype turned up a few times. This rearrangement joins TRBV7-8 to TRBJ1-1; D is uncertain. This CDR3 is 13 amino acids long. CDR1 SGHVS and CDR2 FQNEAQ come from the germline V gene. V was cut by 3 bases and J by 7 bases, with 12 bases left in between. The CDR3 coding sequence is TGTGCCAGCAGCTTTGGTGAAGTTAATGAAGCTTTCTTT. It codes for CASSFGEVNEAFF.

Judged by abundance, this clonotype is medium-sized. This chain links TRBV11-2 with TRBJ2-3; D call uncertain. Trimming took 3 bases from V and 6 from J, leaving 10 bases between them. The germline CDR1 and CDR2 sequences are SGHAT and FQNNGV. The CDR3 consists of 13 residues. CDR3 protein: CASSFSGSDTQYF. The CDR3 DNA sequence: TGTGCCAGCAGCTTTTCGGGTAGTGATACGCAGTATTTT.

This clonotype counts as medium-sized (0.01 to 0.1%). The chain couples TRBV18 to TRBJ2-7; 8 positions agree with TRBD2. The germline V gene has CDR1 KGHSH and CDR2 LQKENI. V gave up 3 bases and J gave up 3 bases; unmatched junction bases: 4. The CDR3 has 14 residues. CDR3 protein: CASSPRSGSYEQYF. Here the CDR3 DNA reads TGTGCCAGCTCACCGCGAAGCGGGAGCTACGAGCAGTACTTC.

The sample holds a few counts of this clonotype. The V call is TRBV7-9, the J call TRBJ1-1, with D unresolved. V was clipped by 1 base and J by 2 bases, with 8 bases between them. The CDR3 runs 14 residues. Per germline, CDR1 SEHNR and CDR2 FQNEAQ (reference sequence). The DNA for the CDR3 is TGTGCCAGCAGCTTAGAGGGTAGCAACACTGAAGCTTTCTTT. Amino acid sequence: CASSLEGSNTEAFF.

CDR3 nucleotides: TGTGCCAGCAGTTCCGGGGACAGGGGCACTTATAGCAATCAGCCCCAGCATTTT. This encodes CASSSGDRGTYSNQPQHF. The J gene is TRBJ1-5, the V gene TRBV28; 10 bases map to TRBD1. J gave up 0 bases and V 4 bases, and 9 bases lay outside the gene matches. The CDR3 covers 18 residues. Looked up from germline, CDR1 is MDHEN and CDR2 is SYDVKM. The variable domain in full, completed from reference TRBV28 and TRBJ1-5, reads DVKVTQSSRYLVKRTGEKVFLECVQDMDHENMFWYRQDPGLGLRLIYFSYDVKMKEKGDIPEGYSVSREKKERFSLILESASTNQTSMYLCASSSGDRGTYSNQPQHFGDGTRLSIL.

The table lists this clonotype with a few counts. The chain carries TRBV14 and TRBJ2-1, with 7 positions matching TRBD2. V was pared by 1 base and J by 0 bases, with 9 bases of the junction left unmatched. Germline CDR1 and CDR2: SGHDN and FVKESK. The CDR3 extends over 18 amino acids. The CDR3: CASSQVFAGGSSYNEQFF. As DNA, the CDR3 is TGTGCCAGCAGCCAAGTATTTGCCGGCGGGAGCTCCTACAATGAGCAGTTCTTC.

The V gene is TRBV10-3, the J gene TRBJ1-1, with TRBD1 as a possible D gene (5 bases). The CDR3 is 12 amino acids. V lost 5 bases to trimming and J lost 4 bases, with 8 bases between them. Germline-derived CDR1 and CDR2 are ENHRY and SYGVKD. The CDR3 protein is CAISPGSTEAFF. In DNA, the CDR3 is TGTGCCATCAGTCCAGGGAGCACTGAAGCTTTCTTT.

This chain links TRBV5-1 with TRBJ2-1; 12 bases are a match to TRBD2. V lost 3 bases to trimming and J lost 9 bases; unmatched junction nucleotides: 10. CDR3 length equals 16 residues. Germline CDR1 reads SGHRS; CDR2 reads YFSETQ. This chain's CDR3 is CASSYLGTSGFGEQFF. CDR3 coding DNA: TGCGCCAGCAGCTACTTGGGGACTAGCGGGTTTGGTGAGCAGTTCTTC.

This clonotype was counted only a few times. In DNA, the CDR3 is TGCGCCAGCAGCCACAAACCCGGGACAGGGGACACCGGGGAGCTGTTTTTT. Its translation is CASSHKPGTGDTGELFF. J is TRBJ2-2 and V is TRBV4-1, with 10 bases matching TRBD1. Looked up from germline, CDR1 is MGHRA and CDR2 is YSYEKL. The CDR3 consists of 17 residues. Unmatched junction bases numbered 7, after V lost 3 bases and J lost 3 bases.

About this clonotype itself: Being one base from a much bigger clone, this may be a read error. The chain's CDR3 is CDSNGRTEQETQYF. CDR3 DNA: TGTGACAGCAACGGAAGGACAGAGCAAGAGACCCAGTACTTC. The J gene is TRBJ2-5, the V gene TRBV11-1; D might be TRBD1 (6 bases). The germline CDR1 and CDR2 sequences are SGHAT and FQDESV (reference sequence). The CDR3 contains 14 residues.

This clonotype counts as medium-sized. This CDR3 reads CASNGRTEQETQYF. The CDR3 DNA reads TGTGCCAGCAACGGAAGGACAGAGCAAGAGACCCAGTACTTC. V is TRBV11-1 and J is TRBJ2-5, with TRBD1 as a possible D gene (6 bases). Trimming took 7 bases from V and 2 from J, leaving 14 bases between them. The CDR3 is made up of 14 amino acids. Germline CDR1 reads SGHAT; CDR2 reads FQDESV (reference sequence).

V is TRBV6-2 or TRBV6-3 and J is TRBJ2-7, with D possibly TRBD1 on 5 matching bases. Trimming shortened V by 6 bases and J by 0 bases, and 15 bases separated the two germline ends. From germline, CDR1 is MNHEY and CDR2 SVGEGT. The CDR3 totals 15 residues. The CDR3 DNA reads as TGTGCCAGCAGCCGAGATTTGGGGCCCTCCTACGAGCAGTACTTC. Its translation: CASSRDLGPSYEQYF.

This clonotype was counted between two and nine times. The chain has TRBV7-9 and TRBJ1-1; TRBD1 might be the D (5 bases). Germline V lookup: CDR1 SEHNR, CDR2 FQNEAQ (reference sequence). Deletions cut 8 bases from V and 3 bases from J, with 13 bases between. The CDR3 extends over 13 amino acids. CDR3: CASQRRGDTEAFF. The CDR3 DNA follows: TGTGCCAGCCAACGGAGGGGTGACACTGAAGCTTTCTTT.

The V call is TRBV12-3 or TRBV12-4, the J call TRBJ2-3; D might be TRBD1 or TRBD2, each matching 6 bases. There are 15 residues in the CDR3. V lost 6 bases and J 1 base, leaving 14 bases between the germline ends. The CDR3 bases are TGTGCCAGCAGCCCCCCGAGGGGGGGCACAGATACGCAGTATTTT. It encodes CASSPPRGGTDTQYF.

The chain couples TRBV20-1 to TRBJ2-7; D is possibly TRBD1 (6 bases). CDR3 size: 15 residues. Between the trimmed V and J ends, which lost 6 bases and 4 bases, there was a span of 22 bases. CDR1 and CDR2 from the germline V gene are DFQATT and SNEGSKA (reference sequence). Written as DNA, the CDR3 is TGCAGTGCATTTGAAACAGAGGGGCAGGGGTACGAGCAGTACTTC. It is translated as CSAFETEGQGYEQYF.

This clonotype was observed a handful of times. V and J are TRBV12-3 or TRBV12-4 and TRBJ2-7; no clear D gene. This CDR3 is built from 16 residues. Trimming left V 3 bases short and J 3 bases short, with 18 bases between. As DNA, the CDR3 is TGTGCCAGCAGTTTTGTTAACTTTGGCAGGAACTACGAGCAGTACTTC. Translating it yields CASSFVNFGRNYEQYF.

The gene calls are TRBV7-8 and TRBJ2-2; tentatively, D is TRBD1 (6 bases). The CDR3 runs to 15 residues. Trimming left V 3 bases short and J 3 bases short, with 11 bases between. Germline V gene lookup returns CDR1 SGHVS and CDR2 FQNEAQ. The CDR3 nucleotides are TGTGCCAGCAGCTTCTATGGGGGCGACACCGGGGAGCTGTTTTTT. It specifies CASSFYGGDTGELFF.

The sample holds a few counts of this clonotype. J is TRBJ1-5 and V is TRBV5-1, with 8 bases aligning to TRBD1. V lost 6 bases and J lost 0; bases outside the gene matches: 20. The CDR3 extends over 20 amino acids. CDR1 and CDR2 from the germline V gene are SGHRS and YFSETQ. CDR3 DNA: TGCGCCAGCACCCCTTACTCCGAGACAGGGGATCTCTATAGCAATCAGCCCCAGCATTTT. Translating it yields CASTPYSETGDLYSNQPQHF. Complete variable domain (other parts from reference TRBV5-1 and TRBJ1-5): KAGVTQTPRYLIKTRGQQVTLSCSPISGHRSVSWYQQTPGQGLQFLFEYFSETQRNKGNFPGRFSGRQFSNSRSEMNVSTLELGDSALYLCASTPYSETGDLYSNQPQHFGDGTRLSIL.

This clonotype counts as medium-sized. The CDR3 DNA reads as TGTGCCAGCAGGACTAGCGGGACCCCCGAGCAGTACTTC. Amino acids: CASRTSGTPEQYF. The gene calls are TRBV2 and TRBJ2-7; 11 bases are shared with TRBD2. CDR1 is SNHLY, CDR2 FYNNEI, per germline. J was trimmed by 6 bases and V by 6 bases; bases with no gene match: 4. The CDR3 has 13 amino acids.

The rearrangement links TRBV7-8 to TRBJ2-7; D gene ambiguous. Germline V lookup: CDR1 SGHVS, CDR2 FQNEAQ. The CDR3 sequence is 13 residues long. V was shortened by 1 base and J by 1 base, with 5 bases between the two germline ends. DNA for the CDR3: TGTGCCAGCAGCTTAGGGTTTTCCTACGAGCAGTACTTC. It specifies CASSLGFSYEQYF.

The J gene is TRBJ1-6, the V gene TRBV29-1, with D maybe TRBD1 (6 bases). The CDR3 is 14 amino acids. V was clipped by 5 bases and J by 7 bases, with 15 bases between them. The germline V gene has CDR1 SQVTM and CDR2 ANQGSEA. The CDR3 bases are TGCAGCGTTCAACAGGGAGTAGGGAATTCACCCCTCCACTTT. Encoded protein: CSVQQGVGNSPLHF.

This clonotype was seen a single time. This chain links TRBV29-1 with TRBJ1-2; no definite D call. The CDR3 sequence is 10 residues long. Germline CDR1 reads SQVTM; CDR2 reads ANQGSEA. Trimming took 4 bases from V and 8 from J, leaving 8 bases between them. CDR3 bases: TGCAGCGTTGGGGCGGGAGGCTACACCTTC. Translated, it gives CSVGAGGYTF.